This T cell receptor beta chain is from a study of blood T cell repertoires in COVID-19. Per the authors' pipeline: Scientists estimated how many nucleated cells there were by amplifying reference gene primers. Method: immunoSEQ multiplex PCR; TCRdb's copy keeps in-frame clones and lacks some. V and J calls and clone size are copied from that table; D and trimming were computed from the DNA. The table includes 150,000 to 200,000 clones, approximately 80% detected once. Per germline, CDR1 MDHEN and CDR2 SYDVKM. Trimming took 5 bases from V and 6 from J; bases not matched to a gene: 3. This CDR3 is 13 amino acids long.

This clonotype was sampled from a man in his forties who had recovered from COVID-19. Sequencing used PBMCs or T cells enriched from blood (not recorded which). This chain uses TRBV28 with TRBJ1-2; TRBD1 matches at 10 bases. The CDR3 protein is CASSRQGANGYTF. DNA for the CDR3: TGTGCCAGCAGTCGACAGGGGGCGAATGGCTACACCTTC.